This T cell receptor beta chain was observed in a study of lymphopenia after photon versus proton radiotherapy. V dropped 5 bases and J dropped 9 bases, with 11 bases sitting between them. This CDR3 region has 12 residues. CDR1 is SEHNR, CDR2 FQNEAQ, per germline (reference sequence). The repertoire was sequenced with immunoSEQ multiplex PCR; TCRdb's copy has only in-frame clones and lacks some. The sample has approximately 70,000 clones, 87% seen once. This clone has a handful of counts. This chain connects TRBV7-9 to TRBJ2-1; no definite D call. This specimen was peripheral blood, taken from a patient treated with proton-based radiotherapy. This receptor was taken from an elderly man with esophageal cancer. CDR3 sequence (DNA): TGTGCCAGCAGCCCGACGGAGTTTGAGCAGTTCTTC. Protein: CASSPTEFEQFF.